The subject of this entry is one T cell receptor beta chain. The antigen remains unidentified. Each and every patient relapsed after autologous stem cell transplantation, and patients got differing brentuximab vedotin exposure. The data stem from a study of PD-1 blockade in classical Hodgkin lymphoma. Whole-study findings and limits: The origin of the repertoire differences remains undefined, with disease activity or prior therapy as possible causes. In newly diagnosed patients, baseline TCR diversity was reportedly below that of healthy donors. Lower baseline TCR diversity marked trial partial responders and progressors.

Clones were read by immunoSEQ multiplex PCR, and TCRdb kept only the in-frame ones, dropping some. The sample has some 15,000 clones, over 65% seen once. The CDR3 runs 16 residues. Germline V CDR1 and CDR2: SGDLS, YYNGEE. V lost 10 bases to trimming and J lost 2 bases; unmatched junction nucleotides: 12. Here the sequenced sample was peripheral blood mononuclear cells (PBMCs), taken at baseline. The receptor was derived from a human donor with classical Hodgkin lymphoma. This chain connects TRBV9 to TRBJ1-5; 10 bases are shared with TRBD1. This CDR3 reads CAPGDRGEKGNQPQHF. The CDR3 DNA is TGTGCCCCGGGGGACAGGGGAGAGAAAGGCAATCAGCCCCAGCATTTT.